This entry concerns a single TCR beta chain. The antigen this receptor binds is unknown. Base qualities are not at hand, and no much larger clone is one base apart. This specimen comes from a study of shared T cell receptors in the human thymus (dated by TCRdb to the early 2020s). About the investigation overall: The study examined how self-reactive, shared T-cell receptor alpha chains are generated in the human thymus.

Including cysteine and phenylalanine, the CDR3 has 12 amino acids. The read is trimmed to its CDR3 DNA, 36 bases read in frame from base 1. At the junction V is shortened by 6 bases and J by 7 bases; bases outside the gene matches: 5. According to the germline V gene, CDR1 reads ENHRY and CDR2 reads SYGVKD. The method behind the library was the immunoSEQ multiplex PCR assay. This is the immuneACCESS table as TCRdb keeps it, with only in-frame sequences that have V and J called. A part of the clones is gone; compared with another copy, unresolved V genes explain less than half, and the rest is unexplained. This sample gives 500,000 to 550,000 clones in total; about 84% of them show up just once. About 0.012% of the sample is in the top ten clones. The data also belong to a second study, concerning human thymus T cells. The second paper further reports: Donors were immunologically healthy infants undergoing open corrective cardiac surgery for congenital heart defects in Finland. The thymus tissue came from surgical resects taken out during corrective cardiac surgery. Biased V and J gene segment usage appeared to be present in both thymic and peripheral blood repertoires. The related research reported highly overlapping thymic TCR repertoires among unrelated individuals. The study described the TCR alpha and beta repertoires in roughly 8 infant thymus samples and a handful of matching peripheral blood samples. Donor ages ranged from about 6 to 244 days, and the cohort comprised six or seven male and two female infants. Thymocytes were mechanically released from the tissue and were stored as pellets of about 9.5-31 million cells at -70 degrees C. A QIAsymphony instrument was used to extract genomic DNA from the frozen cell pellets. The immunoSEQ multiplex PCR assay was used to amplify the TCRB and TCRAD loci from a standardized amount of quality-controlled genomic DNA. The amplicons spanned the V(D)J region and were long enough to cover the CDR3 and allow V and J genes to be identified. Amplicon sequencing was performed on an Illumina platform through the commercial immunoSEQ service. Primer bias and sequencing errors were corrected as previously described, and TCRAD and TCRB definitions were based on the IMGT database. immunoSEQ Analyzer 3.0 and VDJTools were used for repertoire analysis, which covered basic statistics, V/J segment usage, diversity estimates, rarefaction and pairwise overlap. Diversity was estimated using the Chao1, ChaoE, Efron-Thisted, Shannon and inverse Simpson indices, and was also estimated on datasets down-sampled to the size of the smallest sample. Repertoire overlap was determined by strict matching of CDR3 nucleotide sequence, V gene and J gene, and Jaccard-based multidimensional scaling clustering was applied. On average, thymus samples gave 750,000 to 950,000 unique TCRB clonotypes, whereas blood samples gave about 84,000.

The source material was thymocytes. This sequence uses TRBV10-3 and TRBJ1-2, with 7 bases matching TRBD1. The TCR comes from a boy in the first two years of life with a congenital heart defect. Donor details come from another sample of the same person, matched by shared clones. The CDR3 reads CAIRDRASGYTF. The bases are TGTGCCATCAGAGACAGGGCGAGTGGCTACACCTTC.